This is a list of T cell receptor beta chains from one sample in a study of OX40 agonist ivuxolimab in advanced cancers. Produced via immunoSEQ multiplex PCR; TCRdb's table is partial and in-frame only. Of around 84,000 clones in the sample, approximately 93% were seen once. This sample comprised CD4+ or CD8+ T cells sorted from blood, obtained in a trial of the OX40 agonist ivuxolimab. The receptors here all came from an adult with an advanced solid tumor such as melanoma, head and neck, liver or kidney cancer. Both conserved end residues are part of each CDR3. Each record gives: J gene, clone size, D gene, V gene, CDR3 protein, CDR3 DNA. A D gene is named only where the DNA matches it firmly. Clone size is given for some rows only: seen once, a few or many times, or a class if the clone is expanded.

>TRBJ2-4|NA|TRBD1|TRBV4-3
CASSYGTGDRGKNIQYF
TGCGCCAGCAGCTACGGGACAGGGGATAGGGGCAAAAACATTCAGTACTTC
>TRBJ2-5|NA|NA|TRBV18
CASSQSGAQETQYF
TGTGCCAGCTCCCAATCAGGGGCACAAGAGACCCAGTACTTC
>TRBJ2-7|NA|TRBD1|TRBV5-4
CASSSRDRDVYEQYF
TGTGCCAGCAGCTCCCGGGACAGGGACGTCTACGAGCAGTACTTC
>TRBJ2-7|once|NA|TRBV2
CATETAEGGSYEQYF
TGTGCCACCGAAACCGCGGAGGGTGGTTCCTACGAGCAGTACTTC
>TRBJ2-5|NA|TRBD2|TRBV7-2
CASSRPSGSAQYF
TGTGCCAGCAGCCGCCCCAGCGGGAGTGCCCAGTACTTC
>TRBJ1-1|NA|NA|TRBV9
CASSAFREGLMNTEAFF
TGTGCCAGCAGCGCTTTTCGGGAGGGGCTCATGAACACTGAAGCTTTCTTT
>TRBJ1-1|NA|NA|TRBV5-1
CASSRQVVDTEAFF
TGCGCCAGCAGCCGACAGGTCGTCGACACTGAAGCTTTCTTT
>TRBJ2-7|NA|NA|TRBV19
CASSIGQGTPYEQYF
TGTGCCAGTAGTATTGGCCAGGGGACACCTTACGAGCAGTACTTC
>TRBJ2-5|NA|TRBD2|TRBV29-1
CSVRGLAGDWGETQYF
TGCAGCGTTCGGGGACTAGCGGGAGACTGGGGGGAGACCCAGTACTTC
>TRBJ1-2|NA|NA|TRBV6-5
CASSYQGTTDDYTF
TGTGCCAGCAGTTACCAGGGTACGACCGACGACTACACCTTC
>TRBJ2-7|NA|NA|TRBV13
CASSLGGAAYEQYF
TGTGCCAGCAGCCTAGGCGGCGCCGCCTACGAGCAGTACTTC
>TRBJ2-3|NA|NA|TRBV27
CASSFGGGGSGFSTDTQYF
TGTGCCAGCAGTTTTGGGGGGGGCGGGAGTGGATTTAGCACAGATACGCAGTATTTT